This is a list of T cell receptor beta chains from one sample in a study of T cell repertoires in cytomegalovirus infection. TCRdb re-derived calls from the reads in MiXCR, one entry per CDR3 protein. This sample has fewer than 400,000 distinct CDR3 sequences, with 15% to 20% found just once. Sequenced input: PBMCs. All receptors come from a human donor in good health (CMV status not recorded). Some clones in this sample may be carry-over from other donors' samples. The CDR3 runs from the conserved cysteine through the conserved F or W. The D gene is left open where the match is weak. Size is omitted from some rows. Given values are once, few, many or a class for expanded clones.

CDR3: CASSFRLAGVIADTQYF; DNA: TGTGCCAGCAGTTTTCGACTAGCGGGAGTGATCGCAGATACGCAGTATTTT; J: TRBJ2-3; V: TRBV6-6; D: TRBD2; size: -; length: 17
CDR3: CASSLGPPPTDTQYF; DNA: TGTGCCAGCAGCTTGGGACCCCCCCCGACAGATACGCAGTATTTT; J: TRBJ2-3; V: TRBV5-6; D: -; size: -; length: 15
CDR3: CASSLTGAIYNEQFF; DNA: TGTGCCAGCAGCTTAACCGGGGCGATATACAATGAGCAGTTCTTC; J: TRBJ2-1; V: TRBV11-2; D: -; size: few; length: 15
CDR3: CASSPPAPGLAYEQYF; DNA: TGTGCCAGCTCACCACCCGCCCCGGGACTAGCCTACGAGCAGTACTTC; J: TRBJ2-7; V: TRBV18; D: TRBD2; size: few; length: 16
CDR3: CASSFPSGGAYNEQFF; DNA: TGTGCCAGCAGTTTCCCTAGCGGGGGGGCCTACAATGAGCAGTTCTTC; J: TRBJ2-1; V: TRBV12-3/TRBV12-4; D: TRBD2; size: many; length: 16
CDR3: CASSLGGLAVNNEQFF; DNA: TGTGCCAGCAGCTTGGGGGGACTAGCGGTTAACAATGAGCAGTTCTTC; J: TRBJ2-1; V: TRBV5-4; D: TRBD2; size: few; length: 16
CDR3: CASSLESGGPTGELFF; DNA: TGTGCCAGCAGTTTAGAAAGCGGGGGGCCAACCGGGGAGCTGTTTTTT; J: TRBJ2-2; V: TRBV12-3/TRBV12-4; D: TRBD2; size: -; length: 16
CDR3: CASSPAGGGSTDTQYF; DNA: TGCGCCAGCAGTCCCGCAGGCGGGGGTAGCACAGATACGCAGTATTTT; J: TRBJ2-3; V: TRBV4-3; D: TRBD2; size: -; length: 16
CDR3: CAWRDWVSYEQYF; DNA: TGTGCCTGGAGGGACTGGGTCTCCTACGAGCAGTACTTC; J: TRBJ2-7; V: TRBV30; D: -; size: few; length: 13
CDR3: CSAQGLAGVETQYF; DNA: TGCAGTGCCCAGGGACTAGCGGGAGTAGAGACCCAGTACTTC; J: TRBJ2-5; V: TRBV20-1; D: TRBD2; size: -; length: 14
CDR3: CASSIDHGRATEAFF; DNA: TGTGCCAGTAGTATAGACCACGGCAGAGCCACTGAAGCTTTCTTT; J: TRBJ1-1; V: TRBV19; D: -; size: many; length: 15
CDR3: CASSDMSNQPQHF; DNA: TGTGCCAGCAGCGACATGAGCAATCAGCCCCAGCATTTT; J: TRBJ1-5; V: TRBV2; D: -; size: -; length: 13
CDR3: CASASGLDSYEQYF; DNA: TGTGCCAGCGCTAGCGGACTGGACTCCTACGAGCAGTACTTC; J: TRBJ2-7; V: TRBV6-1; D: TRBD2; size: -; length: 14
CDR3: CSASRTSGGDLAKNIQYF; DNA: TGCAGTGCTTCCCGGACTAGCGGGGGTGATCTAGCCAAAAACATTCAGTACTTC; J: TRBJ2-4; V: TRBV20-1; D: TRBD2; size: few; length: 18
CDR3: CASSSYRVPGGLSTDTQYF; DNA: TGTGCCAGCAGCTCCTATAGGGTCCCTGGGGGCCTGAGCACAGATACGCAGTATTTT; J: TRBJ2-3; V: TRBV7-2; D: -; size: many; length: 19
CDR3: CASSWARRSNQPQHF; DNA: TGTGCCAGCAGTTGGGCCAGAAGGAGCAATCAGCCCCAGCATTTT; J: TRBJ1-5; V: TRBV6-2/TRBV6-3; D: -; size: many; length: 15
CDR3: CASSFSLGDTPLHF; DNA: TGTGCCAGCAGCTTCAGCCTAGGGGATACACCCCTCCACTTT; J: TRBJ1-6; V: TRBV11-2; D: -; size: few; length: 14
CDR3: CASSLSGNTGELFF; DNA: TGTGCCAGCAGCCTCTCGGGCAACACCGGGGAGCTGTTTTTT; J: TRBJ2-2; V: TRBV11-2; D: -; size: many; length: 14
CDR3: CASSLEDRRAFF; DNA: TGTGCCAGCAGCTTAGAGGATCGCCGAGCTTTCTTT; J: TRBJ1-1; V: TRBV7-2; D: -; size: many; length: 12
CDR3: CSGTGHRYEQYF; DNA: TGCAGCGGGACGGGACATCGCTACGAGCAGTACTTC; J: TRBJ2-7; V: TRBV20-1; D: -; size: -; length: 12
CDR3: CASSFQYLADTQYF; DNA: TGCGCCAGCAGCTTCCAGTATTTAGCTGATACGCAGTATTTT; J: TRBJ2-3; V: TRBV5-1; D: -; size: -; length: 14
CDR3: CASSPGLDRTDTQYF; DNA: TGTGCCAGCTCCCCAGGGCTAGACCGAACAGATACGCAGTATTTT; J: TRBJ2-3; V: TRBV18; D: -; size: -; length: 15
CDR3: CASSPSTSGRFGGETQYF; DNA: TGTGCCAGCAGTCCATCGACTAGCGGGAGGTTCGGCGGGGAGACCCAGTACTTC; J: TRBJ2-5; V: TRBV11-2; D: TRBD2; size: -; length: 18
CDR3: CASSLEGNTDTQYF; DNA: TGTGCCAGCAGTTTAGAGGGTAACACAGATACGCAGTATTTT; J: TRBJ2-3; V: TRBV12-3/TRBV12-4; D: -; size: -; length: 14
CDR3: CATNPGQGRKLFF; DNA: TGTGCCACCAACCCGGGACAGGGGAGAAAACTGTTTTTT; J: TRBJ1-4; V: TRBV2; D: TRBD1; size: -; length: 13